This TCR beta chain came from a study of blood T cell repertoires in COVID-19. Overall study context: Some COVID-19 samples were acute and others convalescent; all came from the United States, Italy and Spain. In each case, the material was cDNA or gDNA derived from T cells, B-cell-depleted T cells, or PBMCs.

TCRdb's table, derived via immunoSEQ multiplex PCR, lists solely in-frame clones and lacks some. The repertoire holds roughly 200,000 clones, with around 90% as singletons. The CDR3 runs 15 residues. CDR1 is LNHDA and CDR2 is SQIVND in the germline V gene (reference sequence). The J segment lost 5 bases and the V segment lost 1 base, leaving 4 bases of the junction unmatched. Input material: peripheral blood. This TCR was recovered from a man aged 45-65 years with acute or convalescent COVID-19. The chain has TRBV19 and TRBJ2-3; 9 bases fit TRBD2. CDR3 coding DNA: TGTGCCAGTAGTATAGTCTTGACTAGCGGAGATACGCAGTATTTT. Protein sequence: CASSIVLTSGDTQYF.